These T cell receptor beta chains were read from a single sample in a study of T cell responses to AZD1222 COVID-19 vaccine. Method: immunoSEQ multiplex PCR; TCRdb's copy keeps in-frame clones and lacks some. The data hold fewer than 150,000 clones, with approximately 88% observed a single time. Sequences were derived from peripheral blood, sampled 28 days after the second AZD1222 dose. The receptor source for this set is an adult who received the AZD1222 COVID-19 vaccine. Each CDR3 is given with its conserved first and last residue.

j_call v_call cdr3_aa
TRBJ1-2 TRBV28 CASRRGTGERGYTF
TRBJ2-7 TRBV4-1 CASSQERLAGVHEQYF
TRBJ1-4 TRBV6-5 CASSPRDSHLKLFF
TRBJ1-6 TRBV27 CASSFYAGWNSPLHF
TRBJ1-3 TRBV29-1 CSAGDTSSGNTIYF
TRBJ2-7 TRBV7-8 CASSSGTIGVQYF
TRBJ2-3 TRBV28 CASSLASGSTDTQYF
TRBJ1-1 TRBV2 CASSGQGHNTEAFF
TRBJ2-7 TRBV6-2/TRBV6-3 CASSYLIPREQYF
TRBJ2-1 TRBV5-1 CASRVRTINTNEQFF
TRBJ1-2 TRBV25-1 CASSETRGTDGYTF
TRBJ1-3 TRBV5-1 CASSLQGSSYSGNTIYF
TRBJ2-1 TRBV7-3 CASSPPGTGVYNEQFF
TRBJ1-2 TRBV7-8 CASSSGAYGYTF
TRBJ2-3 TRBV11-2 CASSLVDSYTDTQYF
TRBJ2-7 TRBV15 CATSRGQGGFAYEQYF
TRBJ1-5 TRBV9 CASSVDGQGDQPQHF
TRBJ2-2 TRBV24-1 CATARDENTGELFF
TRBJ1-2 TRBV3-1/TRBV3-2 CASSQGQWDGYTF
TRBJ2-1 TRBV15 CATSRDKNSYNEQFF
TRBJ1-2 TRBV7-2 CASSSGHLGYTF
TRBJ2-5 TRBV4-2 CASSQVAGGPRETQYF
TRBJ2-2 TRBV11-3 CASSPGRMNTGELFF
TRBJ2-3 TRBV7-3 CASSRTSGEGTDTQYF
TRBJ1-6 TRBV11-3 CASSIRQFDNSPLHF
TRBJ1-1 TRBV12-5 CASGSLSGGEAFF
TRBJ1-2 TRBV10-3 CAISERGQALYGYTF
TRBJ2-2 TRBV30 CAWSRDIAGELFF
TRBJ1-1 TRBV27 CASSLHRRGTEAFF
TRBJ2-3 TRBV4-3 CASSQDRGTGDTQYF
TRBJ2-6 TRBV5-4 CASSSRRDRVSGANVLTF
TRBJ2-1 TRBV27 CASSLWGPNEQFF
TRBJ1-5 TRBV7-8 CASSFYRQRSNQPQHF
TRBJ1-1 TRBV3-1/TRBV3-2 CASSQARGRGGAEAFF
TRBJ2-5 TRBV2 CASSVGRAGQYF
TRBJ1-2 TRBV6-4 CASSGDREGPNYGYTF
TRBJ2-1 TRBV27 CASSFLAGGPIEQFF
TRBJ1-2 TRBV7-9 CASSLGLQSYGYTF
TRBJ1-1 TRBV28 CASTISRVGTEAFF
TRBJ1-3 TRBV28 CASSRGYTIYF
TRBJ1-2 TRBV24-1 CATSENRAPYGYTF
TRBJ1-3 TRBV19 CASSGSGGTIYF
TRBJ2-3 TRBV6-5 CASRRGVQGTDTQYF
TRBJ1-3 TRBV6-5 CASSYSWGSGNTIYF
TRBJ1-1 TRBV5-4 CASSFPGTAGEAFF
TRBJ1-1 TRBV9 CASSVTAGTVFTEAFF
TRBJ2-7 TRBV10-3 CAISESGIEQYF